These T cell receptor beta chains were read from a single sample in a study of cytomegalovirus exposure and HLA in healthy donors. Sequencing used immunoSEQ multiplex PCR; TCRdb keeps in-frame clones, though not all of them. The sample carries some 140,000 clones, roughly 8.8% recorded once. Sequenced: PBMCs. The receptors come from a woman in her thirties or forties in good health and CMV-seropositive. Both conserved end residues are part of each CDR3. A D gene is named only where the DNA matches it firmly. For some rows the clone size is stated as once, few or many, or as a class when expanded; others skip it.

j_gene	v_gene	abundance	d_gene	CDR3aa	CDR3nt
TRBJ1-3	TRBV2	NA	NA	CASSAGGAGNTIYF	TGTGCCAGCAGTGCGGGGGGCGCTGGAAACACCATATATTTT
TRBJ1-2	TRBV2	NA	NA	CASSPGIPLRGYTF	TGTGCCAGCAGCCCCGGGATTCCCTTGAGAGGCTACACCTTC
TRBJ1-2	TRBV9	NA	TRBD1	CASSEGQGYYGYTF	TGTGCCAGCAGCGAGGGACAGGGGTACTATGGCTACACCTTC
TRBJ2-6	TRBV2	NA	TRBD1	CASTGTGSTSGANVLTF	TGTGCCAGCACGGGGACAGGGAGCACCTCTGGGGCCAACGTCCTGACTTTC
TRBJ1-6	TRBV5-5	NA	NA	CASSPVRQAYNSPLHF	TGTGCCAGCAGCCCAGTTAGACAGGCCTATAATTCACCCCTCCACTTT
TRBJ1-2	TRBV19	few	NA	CASSHRSNDYGYTF	TGTGCCAGTAGTCACAGGAGCAACGACTATGGCTACACCTTC
TRBJ1-1	TRBV29-1	NA	NA	CSVSQTGDEAFF	TGCAGCGTTTCCCAGACAGGAGACGAAGCTTTCTTT
TRBJ2-1	TRBV5-1	few	NA	CASSSNVAANEQFF	TGCGCCAGCAGCTCCAACGTAGCCGCCAATGAGCAGTTCTTC
TRBJ2-1	TRBV6-5	NA	TRBD2	CASRLAGGSYNEQFF	TGTGCCAGCAGATTAGCGGGGGGCTCCTACAATGAGCAGTTCTTC
TRBJ2-3	TRBV19	few	NA	CASSIGSGTDTQYF	TGTGCCAGTAGTATCGGATCAGGGACAGATACGCAGTATTTT
TRBJ2-2	TRBV5-1	few	NA	CASRDTDTGELFF	TGCGCCAGCAGGGACACGGACACCGGGGAGCTGTTTTTT
TRBJ1-3	TRBV18	NA	TRBD1	CASSRDRERNSGNTIYF	TGTGCCAGCTCACGGGACAGGGAACGAAACTCTGGAAACACCATATATTTT
TRBJ1-1	TRBV6-5	few	NA	CASSSKGIGNTEAFF	TGTGCCAGCAGCTCGAAGGGGATCGGGAACACTGAAGCTTTCTTT
TRBJ2-1	TRBV5-1	few	TRBD2	CASSLVGGAYNEQFF	TGCGCCAGCAGCTTGGTGGGGGGGGCCTACAATGAGCAGTTCTTC
TRBJ1-1	TRBV5-1	few	NA	CASSLDGGFTEAFF	TGCGCCAGCAGCTTGGATGGCGGCTTCACTGAAGCTTTCTTT
TRBJ2-7	TRBV2	NA	TRBD2	CASSGAGGPYEQYF	TGTGCCAGCAGCGGTGCGGGGGGTCCCTACGAGCAGTACTTC
TRBJ1-5	TRBV2	few	NA	CASSQGFGQPQHF	TGTGCCAGTTCACAGGGATTTGGTCAGCCCCAGCATTTT
TRBJ2-1	TRBV10-3	few	TRBD2	CAISERTSGDYNEQFF	TGTGCCATCAGTGAGCGGACTAGCGGTGATTACAATGAGCAGTTCTTC
TRBJ1-4	TRBV5-1	NA	NA	CASSLQGYNEKLFF	TGCGCCAGCAGCTTGCAGGGTTATAATGAAAAACTGTTTTTT
TRBJ1-5	TRBV7-9	NA	TRBD1	CASRDRTGGRLRRQPQHF	TGTGCCAGCAGGGACAGGACAGGGGGACGACTTCGGCGTCAGCCCCAGCATTTT
TRBJ1-1	TRBV7-2	few	NA	CASSLGEGYTEAFF	TGTGCCAGCAGCTTAGGGGAGGGGTACACTGAAGCTTTCTTT
TRBJ1-2	TRBV6-1	NA	NA	CASSEQGVRYGYTF	TGTGCCAGCAGTGAACAAGGGGTACGCTATGGCTACACCTTC
TRBJ2-3	TRBV6-6	NA	TRBD1	CASSYGTGATDTQYF	TGTGCCAGCAGTTACGGGACAGGCGCCACAGATACGCAGTATTTT
TRBJ1-1	TRBV5-1	few	NA	CASSFGGAEAFF	TGCGCCAGCAGCTTCGGGGGGGCTGAAGCTTTCTTT